This TCR beta chain appears in the sequencing data of a study of T-cell reconstitution after alpha-beta-depleted transplantation in children. Unique molecular identifiers were built into the TCRbeta library. TCRdb ran MiXCR on the PCR reads and lists one entry per CDR3 protein. The profile covers about 400,000 distinct CDR3 sequences, with 13% appearing a single time and 4.3% taken by the ten largest. This clonotype showed up many times. V dropped 3 bases and J dropped 4 bases, with 13 bases sitting between them. CDR3 length: 14 amino acids. Per germline, CDR1 DFQATT and CDR2 SNEGSKA (reference sequence).

This chain connects TRBV20-1 to TRBJ2-1; D call uncertain. The sequence derives from a human donor who donated a stem cell graft to a child with Fanconi anemia. The input for sequencing was PBMCs, taken from the stem cell graft. Here the CDR3 reads CSASIGRRYNEQFF. CDR3 DNA sequence: TGCAGTGCTAGCATAGGACGGCGGTACAATGAGCAGTTCTTC.